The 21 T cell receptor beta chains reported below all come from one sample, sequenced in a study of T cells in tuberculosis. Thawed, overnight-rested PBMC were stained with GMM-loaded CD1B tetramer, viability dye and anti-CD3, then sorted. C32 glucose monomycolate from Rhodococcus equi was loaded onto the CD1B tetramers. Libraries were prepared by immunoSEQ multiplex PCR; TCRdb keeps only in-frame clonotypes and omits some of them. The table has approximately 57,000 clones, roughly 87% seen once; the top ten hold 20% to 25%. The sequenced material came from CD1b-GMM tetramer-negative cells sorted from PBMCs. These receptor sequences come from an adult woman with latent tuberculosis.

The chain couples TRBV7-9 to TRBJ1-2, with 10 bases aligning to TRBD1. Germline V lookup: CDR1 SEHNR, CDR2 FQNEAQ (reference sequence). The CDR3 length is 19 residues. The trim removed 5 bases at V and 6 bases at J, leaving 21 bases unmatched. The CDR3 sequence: CASSLRAGEGGQGVHGYTF. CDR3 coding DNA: TGTGCCAGCAGCCTCCGAGCGGGGGAAGGTGGACAGGGGGTGCATGGCTACACCTTC.

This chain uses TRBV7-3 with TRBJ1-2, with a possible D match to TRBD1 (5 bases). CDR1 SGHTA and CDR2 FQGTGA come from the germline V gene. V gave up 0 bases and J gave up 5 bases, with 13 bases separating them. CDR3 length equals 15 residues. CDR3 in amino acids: CASSLTPGLRYGYTF. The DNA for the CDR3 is TGTGCCAGCAGCTTAACCCCGGGACTGAGATATGGCTACACCTTC.

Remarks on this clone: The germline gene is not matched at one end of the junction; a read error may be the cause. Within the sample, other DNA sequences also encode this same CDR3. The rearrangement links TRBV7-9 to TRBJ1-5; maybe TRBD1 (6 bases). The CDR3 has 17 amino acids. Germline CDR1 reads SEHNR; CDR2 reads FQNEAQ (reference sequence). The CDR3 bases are TGTGCCAGCAGCTTAAGTCCAGGGACACCTAGCAATCAGCCCCAACATTTT. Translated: CASSLSPGTPSNQPQHF.

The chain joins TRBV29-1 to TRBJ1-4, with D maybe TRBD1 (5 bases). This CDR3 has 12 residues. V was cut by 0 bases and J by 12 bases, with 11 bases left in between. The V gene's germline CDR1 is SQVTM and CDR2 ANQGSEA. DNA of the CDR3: TGCAGCGTTGAAGACGAGACAGAAGAACTGTTTTTT. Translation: CSVEDETEELFF. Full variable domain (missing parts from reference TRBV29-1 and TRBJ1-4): SAVISQKPSRDICQRGTSLTIQCQVDSQVTMMFWYRQQPGQSLTLIATANQGSEATYESGFVIDKFPISRPNLTFSTLTVSNMSPEDSSIYLCSVEDETEELFFGSGTQLSVL.

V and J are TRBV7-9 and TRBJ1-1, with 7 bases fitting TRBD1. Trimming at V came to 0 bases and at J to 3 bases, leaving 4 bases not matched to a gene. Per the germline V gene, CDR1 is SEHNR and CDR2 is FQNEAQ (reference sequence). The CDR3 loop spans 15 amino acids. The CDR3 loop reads CASSLAITGDTEAFF. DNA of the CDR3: TGTGCCAGCAGCTTAGCGATTACAGGGGACACTGAAGCTTTCTTT.

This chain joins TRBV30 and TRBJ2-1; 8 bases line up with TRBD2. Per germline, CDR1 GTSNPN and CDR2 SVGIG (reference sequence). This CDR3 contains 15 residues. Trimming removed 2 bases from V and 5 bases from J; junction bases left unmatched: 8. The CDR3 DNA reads TGTGCCTGGAGTATGGGCGGGGGGTCCCACAATGAGCAGTTCTTC. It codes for CAWSMGGGSHNEQFF.

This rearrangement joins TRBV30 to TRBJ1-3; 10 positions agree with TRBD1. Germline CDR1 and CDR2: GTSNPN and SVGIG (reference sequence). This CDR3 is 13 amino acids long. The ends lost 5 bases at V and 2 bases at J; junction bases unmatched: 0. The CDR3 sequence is CAWGQGAGNTIYF. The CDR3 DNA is TGTGCCTGGGGACAGGGGGCTGGAAACACCATATATTTT.

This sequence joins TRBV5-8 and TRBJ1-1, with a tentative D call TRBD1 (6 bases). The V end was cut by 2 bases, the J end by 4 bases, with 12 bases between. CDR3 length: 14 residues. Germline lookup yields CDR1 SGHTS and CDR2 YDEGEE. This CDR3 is CASSLQGWGTEAFF. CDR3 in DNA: TGTGCCAGCAGCTTACAGGGATGGGGCACTGAAGCTTTCTTT.

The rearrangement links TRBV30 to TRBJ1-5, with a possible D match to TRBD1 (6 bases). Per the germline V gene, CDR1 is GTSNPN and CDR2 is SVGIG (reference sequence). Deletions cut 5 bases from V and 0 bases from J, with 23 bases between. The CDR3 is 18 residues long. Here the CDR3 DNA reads TGTGCCTGGGCGTCGACGTGGGGGGGGCAAAATAGCAATCAGCCCCAGCATTTT. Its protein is CAWASTWGGQNSNQPQHF.

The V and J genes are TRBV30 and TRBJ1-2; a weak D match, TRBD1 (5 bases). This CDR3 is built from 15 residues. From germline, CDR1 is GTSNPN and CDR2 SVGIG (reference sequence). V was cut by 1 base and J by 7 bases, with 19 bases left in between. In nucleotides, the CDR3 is TGTGCCTGGAGTGGACAGCAACTCCTCTCTCGTGGCTACACCTTC. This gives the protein CAWSGQQLLSRGYTF.

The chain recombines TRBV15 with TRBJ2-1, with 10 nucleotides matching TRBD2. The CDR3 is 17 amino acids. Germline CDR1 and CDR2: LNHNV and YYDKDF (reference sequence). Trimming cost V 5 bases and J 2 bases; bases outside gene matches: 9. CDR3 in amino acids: CATSRSRTSGTYNEQFF. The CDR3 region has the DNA TGTGCCACCAGCCGCTCGAGGACTAGCGGTACCTACAATGAGCAGTTCTTC.

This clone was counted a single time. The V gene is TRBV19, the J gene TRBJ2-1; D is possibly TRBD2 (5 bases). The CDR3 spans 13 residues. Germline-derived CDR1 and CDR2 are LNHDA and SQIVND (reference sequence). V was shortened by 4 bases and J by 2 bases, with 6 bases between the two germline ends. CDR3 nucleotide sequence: TGTGCCAGTAGTAGGGAGCCCTACAATGAGCAGTTCTTC. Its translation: CASSREPYNEQFF.

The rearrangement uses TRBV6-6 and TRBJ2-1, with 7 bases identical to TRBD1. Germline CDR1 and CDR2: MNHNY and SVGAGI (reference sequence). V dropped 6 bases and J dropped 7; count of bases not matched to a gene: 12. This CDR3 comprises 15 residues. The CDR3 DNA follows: TGTGCCAGCAGCATTGACAGGGAGCGGATAAATGAGCAGTTCTTC. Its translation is CASSIDRERINEQFF.

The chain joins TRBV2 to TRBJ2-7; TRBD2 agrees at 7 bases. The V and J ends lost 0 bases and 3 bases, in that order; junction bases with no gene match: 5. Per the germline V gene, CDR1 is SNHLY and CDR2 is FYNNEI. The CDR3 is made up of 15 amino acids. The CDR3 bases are TGTGCCAGCAGTGAAGCGCTCGGGGGGAGCTACGAGCAGTACTTC. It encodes CASSEALGGSYEQYF.

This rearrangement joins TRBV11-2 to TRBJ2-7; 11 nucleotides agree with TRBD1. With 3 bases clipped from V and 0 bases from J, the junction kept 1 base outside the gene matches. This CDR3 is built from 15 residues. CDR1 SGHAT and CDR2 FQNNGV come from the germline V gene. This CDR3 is CASSFGTGGSYEQYF. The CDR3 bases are TGTGCCAGCAGCTTCGGGACAGGGGGCTCCTACGAGCAGTACTTC.

The CDR3 region has the DNA TGTGCCAGCTCACCAACTCCGGGACAGGGAGAGTACGAGCAGTACTTC. Amino acid sequence: CASSPTPGQGEYEQYF. The V gene is TRBV18, the J gene TRBJ2-7; 9 bases match TRBD1. Germline lookup yields CDR1 KGHSH and CDR2 LQKENI. Losses at the gene ends were 2 bases for V and 4 bases for J; bases not matched to a gene: 9. The CDR3 extends over 16 amino acids.

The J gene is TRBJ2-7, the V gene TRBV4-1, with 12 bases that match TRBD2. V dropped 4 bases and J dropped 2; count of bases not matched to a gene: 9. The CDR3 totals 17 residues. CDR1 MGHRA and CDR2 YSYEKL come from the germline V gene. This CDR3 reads CASSPLAGGPETYEQYF. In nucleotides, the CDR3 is TGCGCCAGCAGCCCTCTAGCGGGAGGGCCGGAGACCTACGAGCAGTACTTC.

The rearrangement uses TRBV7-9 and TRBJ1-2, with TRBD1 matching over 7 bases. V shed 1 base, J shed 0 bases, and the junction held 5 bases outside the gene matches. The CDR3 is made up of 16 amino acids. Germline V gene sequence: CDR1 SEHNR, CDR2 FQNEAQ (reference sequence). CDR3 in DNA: TGTGCCAGCAGCTTAGAGACAGGGCTACCTAACTATGGCTACACCTTC. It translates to CASSLETGLPNYGYTF.

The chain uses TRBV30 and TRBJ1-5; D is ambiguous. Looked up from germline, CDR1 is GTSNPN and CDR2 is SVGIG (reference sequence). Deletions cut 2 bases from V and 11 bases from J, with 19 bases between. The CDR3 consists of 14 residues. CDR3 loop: CAWSLGTSQSAQHF. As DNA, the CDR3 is TGTGCCTGGAGTCTAGGCACGTCCCAATCAGCCCAGCATTTT. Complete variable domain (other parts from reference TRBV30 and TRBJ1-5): SQTIHQWPATLVQPVGSPLSLECTVEGTSNPNLYWYRQAAGRGLQLLFYSVGIGQISSEVPQNLSASRPQDRQFILSSKKLLLSDSGFYLCAWSLGTSQSAQHFGDGTRLSIL.

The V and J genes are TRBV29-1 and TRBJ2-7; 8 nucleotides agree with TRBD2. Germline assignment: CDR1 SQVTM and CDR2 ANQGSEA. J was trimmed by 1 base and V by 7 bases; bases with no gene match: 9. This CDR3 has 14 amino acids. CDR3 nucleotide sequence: TGCAGCGCTAGGGCCGGGACTAGATCCTACGAGCAGTACTTC. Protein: CSARAGTRSYEQYF.

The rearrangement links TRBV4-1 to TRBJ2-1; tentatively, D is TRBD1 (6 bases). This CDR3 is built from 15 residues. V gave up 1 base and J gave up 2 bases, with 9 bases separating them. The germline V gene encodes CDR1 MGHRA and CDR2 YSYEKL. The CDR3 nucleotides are TGCGCCAGCAGCCAAGCTCGGGACACCTACAATGAGCAGTTCTTC. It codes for CASSQARDTYNEQFF.